The 21 T cell receptor beta chains below were found in one sample sequenced in a study of cytomegalovirus exposure and HLA in healthy donors. PCR amplification relied on 60 Vbeta primers (plus 13 Jbeta primers). Measured with immunoSEQ multiplex PCR; TCRdb has only the in-frame clones, and not every one. This sample has around 100,000 clones, with approximately 78% found just once. What was sequenced was PBMCs. These receptors were taken from a man under 40 in good health and CMV-seropositive.

This clone has only one observation. This chain connects TRBV5-8 to TRBJ2-1, with TRBD1 matching 9 bases. This CDR3 has 16 amino acids. J was trimmed by 2 bases and V by 3 bases; bases with no gene match: 6. The germline V gene encodes CDR1 SGHTS and CDR2 YDEGEE. CDR3 nucleotides: TGTGCCAGCAGCTCGCTTCGGACAGGGGCCTACAATGAGCAGTTCTTC. It is translated as CASSSLRTGAYNEQFF.

V usage is TRBV7-9 and J usage is TRBJ2-1; TRBD1 matches at 7 bases. CDR1 and CDR2 from the germline V gene are SEHNR and FQNEAQ (reference sequence). Trimming cost V 5 bases and J 16 bases; bases outside gene matches: 11. This CDR3 comprises 12 residues. The CDR3: CASSPTEGQAFF. CDR3 bases: TGTGCCAGCAGCCCTACGGAAGGACAGGCCTTCTTC.

This clone was observed a handful of times. The rearrangement joins TRBV10-3 to TRBJ2-7; D is possibly TRBD1 (6 bases). The CDR3 runs to 15 residues. From germline, CDR1 is ENHRY and CDR2 SYGVKD. Trimming cost V 3 bases and J 0 bases, with 12 bases left between them. Here the CDR3 reads CAISDLTGFSYEQYF. The CDR3, as DNA: TGTGCCATCAGTGACCTTACAGGGTTCTCCTACGAGCAGTACTTC.

The rearrangement links TRBV2 to TRBJ2-7, with a possible D match to TRBD1 (6 bases). V was pared by 6 bases and J by 0 bases, with 21 bases between. Germline CDR1 is SNHLY and CDR2 is FYNNEI. This CDR3 spans 17 amino acids. CDR3 residues: CASSTRTGTWSSYEQYV. The CDR3 bases are TGTGCCAGCAGCACCCGAACCGGGACATGGAGCTCCTACGAGCAGTACGTC.

CDR3 bases: TGTGCCAGCAGTCCTCAGGGGCGTACTGAAGCTTTCTTT. It translates to CASSPQGRTEAFF. The rearrangement joins TRBV6-5 to TRBJ1-1; D might be TRBD1 (6 bases). The length of the CDR3 is 13 residues. In germline, CDR1 is MNHEY, CDR2 SVGAGI. V shed 5 bases and J shed 5 bases, with 12 bases lying between them.

This chain uses TRBV7-9 with TRBJ2-3, with 8 nucleotides matching TRBD1. Per the germline V gene, CDR1 is SEHNR and CDR2 is FQNEAQ (reference sequence). There are 15 residues in the CDR3. V trimming: 1 base; J trimming: 3 bases; junction bases outside the gene matches: 3. CDR3 sequence reads: CASSLGTGSTDTQYF. In DNA, the CDR3 is TGTGCCAGCAGCTTAGGGACAGGGTCAACAGATACGCAGTATTTT.

The chain combines TRBV18 with TRBJ1-1, with 7 nucleotides matching TRBD1. The CDR3 extends over 13 amino acids. Germline loops: CDR1 KGHSH, CDR2 LQKENI. After removal of 3 bases from V and 11 bases from J, the junction contained 9 bases not matched to a gene. The CDR3 loop reads CASSPQTGWGAFF. CDR3 coding DNA: TGTGCCAGCTCACCCCAGACAGGGTGGGGGGCTTTCTTT.

This chain links TRBV5-4 with TRBJ1-2, with 8 bases identical to TRBD1. CDR3 length: 17 amino acids. V gave up 5 bases and J gave up 7 bases; unmatched junction bases: 19. Germline-derived CDR1 and CDR2 are SGHNT and YYREEE (reference sequence). The CDR3 is CASSSTGPGRDRPGYTF. DNA for the CDR3: TGTGCCAGCAGTTCGACCGGACCCGGAAGGGACAGGCCTGGCTACACCTTC.

V usage is TRBV7-3 and J usage is TRBJ2-1; 8 nucleotides align to TRBD2. There are 15 residues in the CDR3. The V and J ends lost 5 bases and 7 bases, in that order; junction bases with no gene match: 10. Germline CDR1 reads SGHTA; CDR2 reads FQGTGA. The CDR3 nucleotides read TGTGCCAGCAGCGGTCGACGCGGACTAGCAAATGAGCAGTTCTTC. Translated: CASSGRRGLANEQFF.

The V call is TRBV10-1, the J call TRBJ2-3; TRBD2 might be the D (6 bases). The CDR3 totals 15 residues. Germline V CDR1 and CDR2: WNHNN, SYGVQD (reference sequence). V was cut by 7 bases and J by 6 bases, with 20 bases left in between. DNA for the CDR3: TGCGCCAGCAAACCGAATGCGGGACCTGGGGATACGCAGTATTTT. Protein product: CASKPNAGPGDTQYF.

This sequence joins TRBV5-8 and TRBJ2-7; a possible D gene is TRBD1 (5 bases). Germline assignment: CDR1 SGHTS and CDR2 YDEGEE. CDR3 length: 13 residues. V gave up 4 bases and J gave up 3 bases, with 11 bases separating them. This chain's CDR3 is CASSRQGGYEQYF. The CDR3 DNA follows: TGTGCCAGCAGCCGGCAGGGTGGCTACGAGCAGTACTTC.

The chain carries TRBV7-9 and TRBJ2-7; unclear D gene. The V and J ends lost 8 bases and 3 bases respectively, with 5 bases between them. Germline values: CDR1 SEHNR, CDR2 FQNEAQ (reference sequence). The CDR3 is 10 residues long. CDR3 region: CASADYEQYF. The CDR3 DNA sequence: TGTGCCAGCGCGGACTACGAGCAGTACTTC.

The rearrangement uses TRBV28 and TRBJ2-7, with 9 bases matching TRBD1. Germline-derived CDR1 and CDR2 are MDHEN and SYDVKM. V shed 5 bases and J 8 bases; nucleotides not matched to a gene: 4. The CDR3 sequence is 12 residues long. DNA of the CDR3: TGTGCCAGCAGTGGGGGACAGGGCCAGCAGTACTTC. Translating gives CASSGGQGQQYF. Complete variable domain (other parts from reference TRBV28 and TRBJ2-7): DVKVTQSSRYLVKRTGEKVFLECVQDMDHENMFWYRQDPGLGLRLIYFSYDVKMKEKGDIPEGYSVSREKKERFSLILESASTNQTSMYLCASSGGQGQQYFGPGTRLTVT.

As DNA, the CDR3 is TGTGCCAGTAGTATTAAGGCAGGGGCGGGTTACGAGCAGTACTTC. Residues: CASSIKAGAGYEQYF. The chain uses TRBV19 and TRBJ2-7; D is perhaps TRBD1 (6 bases). The CDR3 covers 15 residues. Trimming took 3 bases from V and 4 from J, leaving 16 bases between them. Germline values: CDR1 LNHDA, CDR2 SQIVND (reference sequence).

This clone was found once. This sequence joins TRBV10-3 and TRBJ1-2, with 7 bases identical to TRBD1. This CDR3 has 13 amino acids. Germline CDR1 and CDR2: ENHRY and SYGVKD. Germline trimming cut 4 bases from V and 5 bases from J; bases unmatched to any gene: 4. CDR3 loop: CAISGGTAYGYTF. DNA of the CDR3: TGTGCCATCAGTGGAGGGACAGCTTATGGCTACACCTTC.

A remark on this clone: One end of the junction varies from germline; a read error may be responsible. Within the sample, other DNA sequences also encode this same CDR3. CDR3 nucleotide sequence: TGTGCCAGCAGTTTATATACGAGCTCCTATAATTCCCCCCTCCACTTT. This gives the protein CASSLYTSSYNSPLHF. The chain links TRBV28 to TRBJ1-6; no reliable D call. CDR1 is MDHEN, CDR2 SYDVKM, per germline. The CDR3 is 16 amino acids.

The chain carries TRBV2 and TRBJ1-5; the D gene is possibly TRBD1 (5 bases). The V gene's germline CDR1 is SNHLY and CDR2 FYNNEI. The CDR3 contains 14 residues. The V gene lost 7 bases and the J gene lost 4 bases, with 14 bases spanning the gap. The CDR3 nucleotides read TGTGCCAGCACCGGAGGGACGGTGAATCAGCCCCAGCATTTT. It is translated as CASTGGTVNQPQHF.

The chain uses TRBV19 and TRBJ1-1; a weak D match, TRBD1 (6 bases). The length of the CDR3 is 13 residues. Germline V lookup: CDR1 LNHDA, CDR2 SQIVND (reference sequence). Trimming removed 7 bases at V and 5 bases at J, with 14 bases between. Here the CDR3 DNA reads TGTGCCAGTACCGCGACCAGGGGAACTGAAGCTTTCTTT. As protein: CASTATRGTEAFF.

The chain couples TRBV5-6 to TRBJ1-2; the D is unclear. This CDR3 comprises 13 residues. V dropped 3 bases and J dropped 6 bases, with 12 bases sitting between them. Germline V gives CDR1 SGHDT, CDR2 YYEEEE. CDR3 in DNA: TGTGCCAGCAGCTCCTACCGGGGAGATGGCTACACCTTC. This gives the protein CASSSYRGDGYTF.

This chain links TRBV28 with TRBJ1-1; perhaps TRBD1 as D (6 bases). CDR1 is MDHEN and CDR2 is SYDVKM in the germline V gene. The CDR3 consists of 15 residues. V lost 2 bases and J lost 3, with 13 bases in between. CDR3 DNA sequence: TGTGCCAGCAGTTTAGGGGGGGCGGGGGACACTGAAGCTTTCTTT. It translates to CASSLGGAGDTEAFF.

The chain employs TRBV10-3 and TRBJ1-5, with D maybe TRBD1 (6 bases). The germline gives CDR1 ENHRY, CDR2 SYGVKD. V lost 2 bases and J lost 3, with 14 bases in between. CDR3 length: 16 residues. In DNA, the CDR3 is TGTGCCATCAGTGAGGGCAGGGGCGGAAACAATCAGCCCCAGCATTTT. As protein: CAISEGRGGNNQPQHF.